Each of the 16 T cell receptor beta chains below was sequenced from the same sample in a study of T-cell memory formation after mild COVID-19. TCRdb ran MiXCR on the 5' RACE reads and lists one entry per CDR3 protein. The sample has approximately 400,000 distinct CDR3 sequences; roughly a quarter are singletons. Source material: PBMCs or a T cell subset sorted from them (not recorded which). The receptors were gathered from an adult woman who had mild COVID-19 (a few samples of this study predate the infection). Cell type and time point are not known.

V is TRBV18 and J is TRBJ1-1; possibly TRBD1 for D (5 bases). Germline CDR1 and CDR2: KGHSH and LQKENI. Trimming shortened V by 2 bases and J by 4 bases, and 20 bases separated the two germline ends. CDR3 size: 17 residues. CDR3 in DNA: TGTGCCAGCTCACCAAATATGGTTTCGGGGGTTGCCACTGAAGCTTTCTTT. Its protein product is CASSPNMVSGVATEAFF.

J is TRBJ2-2 and V is TRBV5-1, with no clear D. Germline values: CDR1 SGHRS, CDR2 YFSETQ. The CDR3 has 13 residues. The germline V and J ends were trimmed by 6 bases and 1 base, with 7 bases remaining between them. The CDR3 spells CASTPLNTGELFF. As DNA, the CDR3 is TGCGCCAGCACCCCCCTGAACACCGGGGAGCTGTTTTTT. Supplemented by reference TRBV5-1 and TRBJ2-2, the full variable domain reads KAGVTQTPRYLIKTRGQQVTLSCSPISGHRSVSWYQQTPGQGLQFLFEYFSETQRNKGNFPGRFSGRQFSNSRSEMNVSTLELGDSALYLCASTPLNTGELFFGEGSRLTVL.

A few counts support this clonotype. This chain uses TRBV18 with TRBJ2-3, with 12 bases aligning to TRBD2. The germline CDR1 and CDR2 sequences are KGHSH and LQKENI. This CDR3 has 16 residues. V lost 3 bases and J lost 4; bases outside the gene matches: 5. CDR3 sequence reads: CASSPLTSGSPDTQYF. CDR3 bases: TGTGCCAGCTCACCCCTGACTAGCGGGAGCCCAGATACGCAGTATTTT.

This clonotype was seen only a few times. The chain carries TRBV3-1 and TRBJ2-7; D remains unclear. This CDR3 region has 15 residues. Trimming pared 2 bases from V and 2 bases from J, leaving 13 bases between. Germline V lookup: CDR1 LGHDT, CDR2 YNNKEL (reference sequence). This CDR3 is CASSQLYKIAYEQYF. The CDR3, as DNA: TGTGCCAGCAGCCAACTGTACAAAATCGCCTACGAGCAGTACTTC.

The chain has TRBV6-1 and TRBJ1-6; D remains ambiguous. Trimming left V 6 bases short and J 12 bases short, with 24 bases between. Germline CDR1 is MNHNS and CDR2 is SASEGT. The CDR3 consists of 16 residues. CDR3 region: CASRENGLKRNVPLHF. The CDR3 region has the DNA TGTGCCAGCAGAGAGAATGGGCTAAAAAGAAACGTACCCCTCCACTTT.

The chain uses TRBV5-5 and TRBJ2-7; the D call may be TRBD1 or TRBD2 (5 bases each). Germline assignment: CDR1 SGHKS and CDR2 YYEKEE (reference sequence). The length of the CDR3 is 12 residues. V was trimmed by 10 bases and J by 3 bases, leaving 14 bases between them. This CDR3 reads CACSRGDYEQYF. The CDR3 DNA reads TGTGCCTGCTCTCGAGGGGACTACGAGCAGTACTTC. The variable domain in full, with the rest retrieved from reference TRBV5-5 and TRBJ2-7, is DAGVTQSPTHLIKTRGQQVTLRCSPISGHKSVSWYQQVLGQGPQFIFQYYEKEERGRGNFPDRFSARQFPNYSSELNVNALLLGDSALYLCACSRGDYEQYFGPGTRLTVT.

The chain has TRBV20-1 and TRBJ2-7; D is unclear. Looked up from germline, CDR1 is DFQATT and CDR2 is SNEGSKA (reference sequence). The CDR3 loop spans 12 amino acids. V lost 3 bases, J lost 0 bases, and 6 bases lay in between. Here the CDR3 DNA reads TGCAGTGCTAGCCGCAGCTCCTACGAGCAGTACTTC. Its protein is CSASRSSYEQYF.

In this sample, this clonotype turned up a few times. The chain has TRBV19 and TRBJ2-7; D assignment may be TRBD1 or TRBD2 (7 bases each). The CDR3 is 16 amino acids. CDR1 LNHDA and CDR2 SQIVND come from the germline V gene (reference sequence). V gave up 3 bases and J gave up 3 bases, with 18 bases separating them. The CDR3, as DNA: TGTGCCAGTAGTATGGGAGGGGGCAAAGTTAACTACGAGCAGTACTTC. It codes for CASSMGGGKVNYEQYF.

The V call is TRBV5-6, the J call TRBJ2-3; TRBD2 aligns across 7 bases. The length of the CDR3 is 15 residues. Germline values: CDR1 SGHDT, CDR2 YYEEEE. The V and J ends lost 0 bases and 5 bases, in that order; junction bases with no gene match: 6. CDR3 loop: CASSLVVVAGDTQYF. The DNA of the CDR3 is TGTGCCAGCAGCTTGGTTGTCGTAGCGGGAGATACGCAGTATTTT.

This clonotype was counted a few times. The chain uses TRBV18 and TRBJ2-2; D is undetermined. Germline V lookup: CDR1 KGHSH, CDR2 LQKENI. The CDR3 runs 14 residues. Trimming left V 2 bases short and J 7 bases short, with 11 bases between. CDR3 nucleotide sequence: TGTGCCAGCTCACCATTTACCCGGGTCGGGGAGCTGTTTTTT. The encoded protein is CASSPFTRVGELFF.

The gene calls are TRBV7-9 and TRBJ2-1; 10 bases align to TRBD1. V trimming: 5 bases; J trimming: 7 bases; junction bases outside the gene matches: 17. CDR3 length: 18 amino acids. Germline loops: CDR1 SEHNR, CDR2 FQNEAQ (reference sequence). CDR3 coding DNA: TGTGCCAGCAGCCTTTGGGACAGGGGACTTAGCCGCGCAAATGAGCAGTTCTTC. Translating gives CASSLWDRGLSRANEQFF. The full variable domain, completed using reference TRBV7-9 and TRBJ2-1, is DTGVSQNPRHKITKRGQNVTFRCDPISEHNRLYWYRQTLGQGPEFLTYFQNEAQLEKSRLLSDRFSAERPKGSFSTLEIQRTEQGDSAMYLCASSLWDRGLSRANEQFFGPGTRLTVL.

The sample holds a few counts of this clonotype. The J gene is TRBJ2-1, the V gene TRBV7-9; 9 bases match TRBD2. V lost 1 base to trimming and J lost 5 bases; unmatched junction nucleotides: 6. Germline V gene lookup returns CDR1 SEHNR and CDR2 FQNEAQ (reference sequence). The CDR3 has 16 amino acids. The CDR3 DNA reads TGTGCCAGCAGCTTAGAGACTAGCGGACCGCACAATGAGCAGTTCTTC. Amino acid sequence: CASSLETSGPHNEQFF.

This chain links TRBV20-1 with TRBJ2-2; D may be TRBD1 or TRBD2 (5 bases each). Germline CDR1 DFQATT, CDR2 SNEGSKA (reference sequence). This CDR3 has 15 residues. V was cut by 3 bases and J by 6 bases, with 17 bases left in between. The DNA for the CDR3 is TGCAGTGCTAGGGGACGTCCGAGAGGCGCCGGGGAGCTGTTTTTT. This codes for CSARGRPRGAGELFF.

This clonotype was seen only a few times. J is TRBJ2-7 and V is TRBV18, with 8 nucleotides matching TRBD1. The germline CDR1 and CDR2 sequences are KGHSH and LQKENI. The CDR3 loop spans 18 amino acids. V dropped 6 bases and J dropped 2; count of bases not matched to a gene: 18. The DNA for the CDR3 is TGTGCCAGCTCCCCTTCCAGAATGGACAGGGCGGGGACCTACGAGCAGTACTTC. As protein: CASSPSRMDRAGTYEQYF.

There are a few counts of this clonotype. Here the CDR3 reads CASSQGARGGFNEQFF. CDR3 sequence (DNA): TGTGCCAGCAGCCAAGGGGCGCGGGGGGGCTTCAATGAGCAGTTCTTC. The chain joins TRBV4-2 to TRBJ2-1; 9 bases align to TRBD2. Trimming removed 1 base from V and 6 bases from J; junction bases left unmatched: 7. The CDR3 extends over 16 amino acids. Germline V gene lookup returns CDR1 LGHNA and CDR2 YNFKEQ.

This clonotype was found a few times. The genes are TRBV6-1 and TRBJ1-6, with D possibly matching TRBD1 (5 bases). CDR3 length equals 18 residues. CDR1 and CDR2 from the germline V gene are MNHNS and SASEGT. V gave up 2 bases and J gave up 0 bases, with 14 bases separating them. The CDR3 DNA sequence: TGTGCCAGCAGTGAATGGTCGGGGGGGAGCTCCTATAATTCACCCCTCCACTTT. Translated, it gives CASSEWSGGSSYNSPLHF.